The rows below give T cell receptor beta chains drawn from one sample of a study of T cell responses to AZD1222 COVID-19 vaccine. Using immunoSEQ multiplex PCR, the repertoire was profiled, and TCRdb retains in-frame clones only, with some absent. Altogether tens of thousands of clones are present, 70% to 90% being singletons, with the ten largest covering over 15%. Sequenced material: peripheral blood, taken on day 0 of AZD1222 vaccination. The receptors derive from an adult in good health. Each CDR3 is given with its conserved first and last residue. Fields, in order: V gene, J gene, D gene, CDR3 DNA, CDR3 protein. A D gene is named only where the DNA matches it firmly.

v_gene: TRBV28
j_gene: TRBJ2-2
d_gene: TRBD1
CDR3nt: TGTGCCAGCAGAGGGGGACAGATGAACACCGGGGAGCTGTTTTTT
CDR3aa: CASRGGQMNTGELFF